This TCR beta chain was sequenced during a study of cytomegalovirus exposure and HLA in healthy donors (dated by TCRdb to about 2017). A note on the overall study: The 700 or so repertoires of the first cohort and the 120 validation repertoires were produced on the same platform, according to a later analysis. The study aimed to test whether signatures of past pathogen exposure could be identified by cataloging public T cell receptors. In addition to the first cohort of hundreds of subjects, a separate validation cohort of over 90 different subjects was used. The study combined high-throughput TCR immunosequencing, statistical association of individual TCRs with disease status, and machine learning to predict cytomegalovirus infection status.

Libraries were prepared through the immunoSEQ multiplex PCR assay. In the original analysis: A statistical classification framework was built to diagnose cytomegalovirus status from the catalog of TCR beta chain sequences. TCRdb took over this immuneACCESS table, retaining in-frame rearrangements with V and J assigned. Such tables are incomplete; in checked studies, under half of the missing clones stem from an unresolved V gene, and the remainder is unexplained. V and J calls and clone size are those listed in that table; D and trimming were worked out from the DNA. The sample table records 55,000 to 70,000 clones; roughly 90% of these occur just once. The top ten constitute approximately 2% of the sample. What the study reported, not specific to this receptor: The authors suggested that the approach could potentially be extended to other disease states and immunological phenotypes. A later analysis lacked HLA typing for the validation cohort, so it scored co-occurrence in that cohort across all 110 or so repertoires. Subsequent analysis determined that TCRs grouped into clusters in the first cohort also showed a tendency toward co-occurrence across the roughly 120 validation repertoires, and 94% of cluster scores exceeded 0. A few of the identified cytomegalovirus-associated TCR beta chains were confirmed in vitro to be specific for cytomegalovirus antigens. Cytomegalovirus status was reported to be diagnosed by the classifier with high specificity and sensitivity in both the original and validation cohorts. While some public TCRs were present in many individuals, most TCR sequences turned up only very rarely across donors. In the study, around 150 TCR beta chains were listed as associated with cytomegalovirus.

As for this clone: What antigen it recognizes has not been identified. The sample holds no much larger clone one base away, and base qualities are not on file.

Separate from the roughly 700-subject first cohort, the validation cohort of 90 to 150 subjects was the group to which the donors belonged. The receptor was derived from a woman aged 25 to 45 in good health and CMV-seronegative. Sequenced input: PBMCs.

The nucleotides read TGTGCCAGCACCAGCATGGGACTAGCGGCAGATACGCAGTATTTT. Its amino acids are CASTSMGLAADTQYF. The chain is made from TRBV7-3 and TRBJ2-3; TRBD2 aligns with 11 central bases. The CDR1 and CDR2 encoded by the germline V gene are SGHTA and FQGTGA. V and J are trimmed by 7 bases and 4 bases, and the gene matches miss 7 bases of the junction. The CDR3 goes from the cysteine to the phenylalanine over 15 residues. Only CDR3 DNA is held: 45 bases, read in frame from base 1.